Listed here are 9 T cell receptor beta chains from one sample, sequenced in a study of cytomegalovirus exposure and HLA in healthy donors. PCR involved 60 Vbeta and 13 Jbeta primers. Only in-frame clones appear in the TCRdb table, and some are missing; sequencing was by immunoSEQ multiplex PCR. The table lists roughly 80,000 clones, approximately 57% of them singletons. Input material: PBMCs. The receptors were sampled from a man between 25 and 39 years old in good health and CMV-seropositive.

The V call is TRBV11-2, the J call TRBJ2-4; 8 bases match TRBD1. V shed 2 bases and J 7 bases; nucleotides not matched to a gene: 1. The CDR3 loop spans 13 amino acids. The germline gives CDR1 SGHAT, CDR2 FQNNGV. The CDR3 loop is CASSLRDRNIQYF. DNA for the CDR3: TGTGCCAGCAGCTTACGGGACAGGAACATTCAGTACTTC.

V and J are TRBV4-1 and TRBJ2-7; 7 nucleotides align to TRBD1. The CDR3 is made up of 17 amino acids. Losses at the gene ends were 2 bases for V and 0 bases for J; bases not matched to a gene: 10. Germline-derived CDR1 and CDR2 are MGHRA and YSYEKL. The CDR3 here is CASSQPVTGVSSYEQYF. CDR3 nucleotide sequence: TGCGCCAGCAGCCAACCCGTAACAGGGGTCAGCTCCTACGAGCAGTACTTC.

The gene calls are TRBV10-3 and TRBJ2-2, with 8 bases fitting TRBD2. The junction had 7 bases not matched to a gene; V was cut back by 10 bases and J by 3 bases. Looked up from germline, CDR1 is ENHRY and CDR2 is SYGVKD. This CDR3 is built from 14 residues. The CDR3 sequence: CATKTSADTGELFF. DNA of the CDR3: TGTGCCACTAAGACTAGCGCGGACACCGGGGAGCTGTTTTTT.

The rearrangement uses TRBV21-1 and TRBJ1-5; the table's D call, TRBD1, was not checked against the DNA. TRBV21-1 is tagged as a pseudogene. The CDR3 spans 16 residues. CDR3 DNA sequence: TGTGCCAGCAGCAAAGGAAGCGGCAGGGGGAATCAGCCCCAGCATTTT. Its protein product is CASSKGSGRGNQPQHF.

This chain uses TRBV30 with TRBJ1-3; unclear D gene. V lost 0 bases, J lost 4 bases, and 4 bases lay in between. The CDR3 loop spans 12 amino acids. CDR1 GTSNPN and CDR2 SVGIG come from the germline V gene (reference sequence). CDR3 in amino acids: CAWSVEGNTIYF. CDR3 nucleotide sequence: TGTGCCTGGAGTGTAGAGGGAAACACCATATATTTT. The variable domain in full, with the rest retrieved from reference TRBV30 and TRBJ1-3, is SQTIHQWPATLVQPVGSPLSLECTVEGTSNPNLYWYRQAAGRGLQLLFYSVGIGQISSEVPQNLSASRPQDRQFILSSKKLLLSDSGFYLCAWSVEGNTIYFGEGSWLTVV.

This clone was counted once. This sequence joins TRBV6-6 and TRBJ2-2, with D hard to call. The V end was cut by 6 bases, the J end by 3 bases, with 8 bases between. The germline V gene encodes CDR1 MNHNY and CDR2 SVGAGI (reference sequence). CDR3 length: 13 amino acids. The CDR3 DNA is TGTGCCAGCAGCCTAGTAGACACCGGGGAGCTGTTTTTT. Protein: CASSLVDTGELFF.

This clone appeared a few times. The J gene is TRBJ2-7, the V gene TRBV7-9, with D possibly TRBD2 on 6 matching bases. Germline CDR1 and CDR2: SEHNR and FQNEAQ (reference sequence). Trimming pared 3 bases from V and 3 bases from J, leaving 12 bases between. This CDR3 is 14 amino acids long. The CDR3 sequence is CASSLVGGVYEQYF. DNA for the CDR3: TGTGCCAGCAGCTTGGTGGGAGGAGTCTACGAGCAGTACTTC.

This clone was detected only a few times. The CDR3 bases are TGTGCCAGCAGCCAGCGGGGGAACAATTCACCCCTCCACTTT. Translating it yields CASSQRGNNSPLHF. The rearrangement uses TRBV11-1 and TRBJ1-6, with D possibly being TRBD1 (5 bases). CDR1 and CDR2 (germline): SGHAT, FQDESV (reference sequence). This CDR3 spans 14 amino acids. Trimming left V 5 bases short and J 7 bases short, with 12 bases between.

The CDR3 loop reads CASSVLAGDTGELFF. In nucleotides, the CDR3 is TGTGCCAGCAGCGTACTAGCGGGAGACACCGGGGAGCTGTTTTTT. The chain couples TRBV9 to TRBJ2-2, with 10 nucleotides matching TRBD2. The J segment lost 3 bases and the V segment lost 1 base, leaving 0 bases of the junction unmatched. This CDR3 region has 15 residues. From germline, CDR1 is SGDLS and CDR2 YYNGEE.